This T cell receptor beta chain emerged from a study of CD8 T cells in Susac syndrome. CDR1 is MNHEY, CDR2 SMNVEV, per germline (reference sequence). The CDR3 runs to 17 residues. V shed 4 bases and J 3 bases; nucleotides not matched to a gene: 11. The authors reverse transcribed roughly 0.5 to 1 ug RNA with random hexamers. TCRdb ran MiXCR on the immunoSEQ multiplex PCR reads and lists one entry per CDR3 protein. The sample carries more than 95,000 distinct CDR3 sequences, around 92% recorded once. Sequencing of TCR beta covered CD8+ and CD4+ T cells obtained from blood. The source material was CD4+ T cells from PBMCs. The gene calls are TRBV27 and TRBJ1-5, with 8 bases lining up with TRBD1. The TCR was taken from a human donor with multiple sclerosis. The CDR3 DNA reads TGTGCCAGCAGTTCCTCCCGGGACAGGATATACAATCAGCCCCAGCATTTT. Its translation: CASSSSRDRIYNQPQHF.